Below, 20 T cell receptor beta chains from the same sample are listed, as sequenced in a study of T cell repertoires in ileal Crohn's disease. Stated time point: inflamed ileum from the surgical specimen. The table came from immunoSEQ multiplex PCR; TCRdb's copy has only in-frame clones and leaves some out. The data show 1,500 to 2,000 clones, less than 90% seen once. Material: ileal tissue. These receptors all come from an adult with Crohn's disease.

J is TRBJ2-5 and V is TRBV7-8, with 8 bases lining up with TRBD2. The junction had 9 bases not matched to a gene; V was cut back by 5 bases and J by 4 bases. The CDR3 consists of 15 residues. From germline, CDR1 is SGHVS and CDR2 FQNEAQ. The CDR3 DNA reads TGTGCCAGCAGCCGAACGGGAGGGAGCAGAGAGACCCAGTACTTC. This codes for CASSRTGGSRETQYF.

The V call is TRBV27, the J call TRBJ2-1; 8 nucleotides align to TRBD1. The CDR3 runs 15 residues. Germline lookup yields CDR1 MNHEY and CDR2 SMNVEV (reference sequence). V shed 3 bases, J shed 8 bases, and the junction held 9 bases outside the gene matches. DNA for the CDR3: TGTGCCAGCAGTTTCGGACAGGGAAGGGTATATGAGCAGTTCTTC. It is translated as CASSFGQGRVYEQFF.

CDR3 nucleotide sequence: TGTGCCAGCAGTGATACGGACAGCTACGAGCAGTACTTC. It yields the protein CASSDTDSYEQYF. J is TRBJ2-7 and V is TRBV6-6, with a possible D match to TRBD1 (6 bases). CDR3 length equals 13 residues. The V end lost 5 bases, the J end lost 3 bases, and 11 bases lay between the germline ends. The V gene's germline CDR1 is MNHNY and CDR2 SVGAGI (reference sequence).

This sequence joins TRBV30 and TRBJ2-2, with D perhaps matching TRBD2 (6 bases). The germline V gene has CDR1 GTSNPN and CDR2 SVGIG (reference sequence). V lost 5 bases and J lost 3, with 13 bases in between. The CDR3 has 14 residues. CDR3 loop: CAWRRDFYTGELFF. The CDR3 DNA reads TGTGCCTGGCGCCGGGACTTTTACACCGGGGAGCTGTTTTTT.

The rearrangement joins TRBV2 to TRBJ2-5; TRBD1 or TRBD2 may be the D gene (5 bases each). V gave up 10 bases and J gave up 0 bases, with 18 bases separating them. The germline CDR1 and CDR2 sequences are SNHLY and FYNNEI. The CDR3 runs to 15 residues. DNA for the CDR3: TGTGCCAATTTTCCGGGACCTCAGTACCAAGAGACCCAGTACTTC. The encoded protein is CANFPGPQYQETQYF.

The chain links TRBV28 to TRBJ2-1; D unresolved. The V gene's germline CDR1 is MDHEN and CDR2 SYDVKM. The CDR3 contains 13 residues. V was shortened by 6 bases and J by 8 bases, with 14 bases between the two germline ends. The CDR3 coding sequence is TGTGCCAGCAGCGAAGGGCGTACAGATGAGCAGTTCTTC. Its protein product is CASSEGRTDEQFF.

The table lists this clone with a few counts. The V and J genes are TRBV6-5 and TRBJ1-1, with TRBD1 matching 7 bases. CDR1 is MNHEY, CDR2 SVGAGI, per germline. CDR3 size: 13 residues. With V trimmed by 5 bases and J by 7 bases, 7 bases remained unmatched. The CDR3 here is CASSLDRVREAFF. Written as DNA, the CDR3 is TGTGCCAGCAGTCTCGACAGGGTACGTGAAGCTTTCTTT.

The DNA for the CDR3 is TGTGCCAGCAGTTCGGTCAGGGGTTCCTATAATTCACCCCTCCACTTT. This codes for CASSSVRGSYNSPLHF. The chain joins TRBV6-5 to TRBJ1-6; a weak D match, TRBD1 (6 bases). The CDR3 contains 16 residues. The germline V gene encodes CDR1 MNHEY and CDR2 SVGAGI. V lost 4 bases to trimming and J lost 1 base, with 11 bases between them.

The rearrangement links TRBV5-1 to TRBJ2-6; possibly TRBD1 for D (6 bases). The CDR3 contains 16 residues. Germline V gives CDR1 SGHRS, CDR2 YFSETQ. V was trimmed by 6 bases and J by 4 bases, leaving 17 bases between them. The CDR3 loop is CASTMGLGAGANVLTF. The DNA for the CDR3 is TGCGCCAGCACTATGGGTCTGGGGGCCGGGGCCAACGTCCTGACTTTC.

V and J are TRBV9 and TRBJ2-1; possible D gene TRBD2, 7 bases. The germline V gene has CDR1 SGDLS and CDR2 YYNGEE. The CDR3 has 14 residues. V lost 0 bases to trimming and J lost 7 bases, with 11 bases between them. The CDR3 loop is CASSVGGGLNEQFF. For the CDR3, the DNA is TGTGCCAGCAGCGTAGGCGGGGGCCTAAATGAGCAGTTCTTC.

The chain recombines TRBV5-6 with TRBJ2-7; D perhaps matches TRBD2 (5 bases). The V gene's germline CDR1 is SGHDT and CDR2 YYEEEE. The CDR3 covers 14 residues. V was clipped by 4 bases and J by 0 bases, with 11 bases between them. The CDR3 loop is CASSRGQASYEQYF. The CDR3 DNA reads as TGTGCCAGCAGCCGGGGTCAAGCCTCCTACGAGCAGTACTTC.

V gene TRBV29-1 combines with J gene TRBJ1-4; no reliable D call. Germline V gene data show CDR1 as SQVTM and CDR2 as ANQGSEA. V lost 7 bases and J lost 8, with 14 bases in between. The CDR3 length is 12 residues. In DNA, the CDR3 is TGCAGCGCTTGGAGAGGAGGAGAAAAACTGTTTTTT. Protein product: CSAWRGGEKLFF.

In this sample, this clone turned up a few times. The chain couples TRBV19 to TRBJ2-7; 10 positions agree with TRBD2. This CDR3 contains 15 residues. V lost 5 bases and J lost 0; bases outside the gene matches: 4. In germline, CDR1 is LNHDA, CDR2 SQIVND (reference sequence). CDR3 residues: CASSPSSGGSYEQYF. CDR3 nucleotides: TGTGCCAGTAGTCCCTCTAGCGGGGGCTCCTACGAGCAGTACTTC.

The genes are TRBV10-2 and TRBJ1-1, with D hard to call. This CDR3 has 13 amino acids. The germline CDR1 and CDR2 sequences are WSHSY and SAAADI. V lost 0 bases and J lost 9, with 11 bases in between. The CDR3: CASSESARTQAFF. CDR3 nucleotide sequence: TGCGCCAGCAGTGAGTCCGCACGTACCCAAGCTTTCTTT.

The CDR3 is CASSFHHGSGNTIYF. In DNA form, the CDR3 reads TGTGCCAGCAGCTTCCACCACGGGTCTGGAAACACCATATATTTT. The chain links TRBV5-8 to TRBJ1-3; D is unresolved. Trimming cost V 2 bases and J 1 base, with 10 bases left between them. Germline V lookup: CDR1 SGHTS, CDR2 YDEGEE. CDR3 length: 15 amino acids.

This sequence joins TRBV7-3 and TRBJ2-3, with D hard to call. This CDR3 contains 12 residues. The V gene's germline CDR1 is SGHTA and CDR2 FQGTGA. Trimming took off 1 base at V and 5 bases at J, with 4 bases between the two ends. CDR3 in DNA: TGTGCCAGCAGCTTAAATCGAGATACGCAGTATTTT. It codes for CASSLNRDTQYF.

The V gene is TRBV11-2, the J gene TRBJ1-2, with D perhaps TRBD1 (6 bases). The CDR3 covers 15 residues. The ends were cut back, 2 bases at V and 3 bases at J, with 13 bases in the middle. The germline CDR1 and CDR2 sequences are SGHAT and FQNNGV. The CDR3 region is CASSLRTGSHYGYTF. DNA for the CDR3: TGTGCCAGCAGCTTAAGAACAGGGTCTCACTATGGCTACACCTTC.

The chain joins TRBV28 to TRBJ2-7; 12 bases match TRBD1. The CDR3 has 18 residues. V shed 3 bases and J 5 bases; nucleotides not matched to a gene: 14. Per germline, CDR1 MDHEN and CDR2 SYDVKM. CDR3 nucleotide sequence: TGTGCCAGCAGTTTCTTTGGCGGGACAGGGGGCCGTCCGGACGAGCAGTACTTC. Protein product: CASSFFGGTGGRPDEQYF.

The chain employs TRBV19 and TRBJ1-5; perhaps TRBD1 as D (6 bases). V was shortened by 6 bases and J by 5 bases, with 17 bases between the two germline ends. The germline gives CDR1 LNHDA, CDR2 SQIVND (reference sequence). CDR3 length equals 15 residues. CDR3 protein: CASSPLPQGYQPQHF. The CDR3 bases are TGTGCCAGTAGCCCCCTACCGCAGGGGTATCAGCCCCAGCATTTT.

V is TRBV11-2 and J is TRBJ2-1; 9 bases are a match to TRBD2. Germline V gene data show CDR1 as SGHAT and CDR2 as FQNNGV. The CDR3 is made up of 13 amino acids. Germline trimming cut 8 bases from V and 8 bases from J; bases unmatched to any gene: 7. In DNA, the CDR3 is TGTGCCAGCGGCCTAGCGGGATTCGATGAGCAGTTCTTC. Amino acids: CASGLAGFDEQFF.